This entry lists 31 T cell receptor beta chains sequenced from one sample in a study of beta chain features in type 1 diabetes. Reverse transcription of all isolated RNA meant that expressed TCRB transcripts were sequenced. Clones were read by immunoSEQ multiplex PCR, and TCRdb kept only the in-frame ones, dropping some. The repertoire holds more than 110,000 clones, 6.9% seen once, with 1.3% to 1.5% in the top ten. Source material: central memory CD4+ T cells from blood. The receptors stem from a woman in her 30s in good health.

This clone was observed a few times. The CDR3 spells CASSRLYSNTDTQYF. The DNA of the CDR3 is TGCGCCAGCAGCCGCCTCTACTCAAACACAGATACGCAGTATTTT. The chain recombines TRBV4-3 with TRBJ2-3; D not certain. The V gene lost 4 bases and the J gene lost 2 bases, with 13 bases spanning the gap. Germline V gives CDR1 LGHNA, CDR2 YSLEER. CDR3 length: 15 amino acids.

This clone was observed a few times. The chain couples TRBV6-5 to TRBJ2-7; D is perhaps TRBD2 (7 bases). CDR3 length: 15 residues. The V gene lost 0 bases and the J gene lost 4 bases, with 13 bases spanning the gap. Germline CDR1 is MNHEY and CDR2 is SVGAGI. CDR3 nucleotides: TGTGCCAGCAGTTACTCGGGGGGGCTTGGGTACGAGCAGTACTTC. Protein sequence: CASSYSGGLGYEQYF.

The rearrangement links TRBV18 to TRBJ2-1; weak D call: TRBD2 (6 bases). V was clipped by 5 bases and J by 5 bases, with 16 bases between them. Germline lookup yields CDR1 KGHSH and CDR2 LQKENI. The CDR3 consists of 15 residues. This CDR3 reads CASSSDSGFHNEQFF. The CDR3 nucleotides are TGTGCCAGCTCATCTGACAGCGGGTTCCACAATGAGCAGTTCTTC.

This chain links TRBV27 with TRBJ2-3; 7 nucleotides align to TRBD1. V lost 6 bases to trimming and J lost 0 bases; unmatched junction nucleotides: 6. The CDR3 consists of 15 residues. From germline, CDR1 is MNHEY and CDR2 SMNVEV (reference sequence). In nucleotides, the CDR3 is TGTGCCAGCAGCCAAACGGACAGGAGCACAGATACGCAGTATTTT. Its translation is CASSQTDRSTDTQYF.

This clone was counted a few times. This chain connects TRBV15 to TRBJ2-1; tentative D call: TRBD1 (9 bases). V was trimmed by 2 bases and J by 6 bases, leaving 17 bases between them. The germline V gene has CDR1 LNHNV and CDR2 YYDKDF (reference sequence). This CDR3 has 16 amino acids. The DNA for the CDR3 is TGTGCCACCAGCAGACGGGACAGGGCGGGAGGCAATGAGCAGTTCTTC. It is translated as CATSRRDRAGGNEQFF.

The rearrangement links TRBV11-2 to TRBJ2-1, with a weak D call TRBD2 (6 bases). Trimming left V 5 bases short and J 3 bases short, with 14 bases between. The CDR3 length is 15 residues. The germline CDR1 and CDR2 sequences are SGHAT and FQNNGV. CDR3 sequence: CASSIGTVGYNEQFF. The CDR3, as DNA: TGTGCCAGCAGCATCGGGACTGTGGGCTACAATGAGCAGTTCTTC. Full variable domain (remainder filled in from reference TRBV11-2 and TRBJ2-1): EAGVAQSPRYKIIEKRQSVAFWCNPISGHATLYWYQQILGQGPKLLIQFQNNGVVDDSQLPKDRFSAERLKGVDSTLKIQPAKLEDSAVYLCASSIGTVGYNEQFFGPGTRLTVL.

This clone was detected ten times or more. This chain uses TRBV28 with TRBJ2-7; 10 nucleotides align to TRBD1. From germline, CDR1 is MDHEN and CDR2 SYDVKM. The CDR3 consists of 16 residues. J was trimmed by 3 bases and V by 5 bases; bases with no gene match: 10. In DNA form, the CDR3 reads TGTGCCAGCAGTACGCCCGGACAGGGGGGCGGCTACGAGCAGTACTTC. It yields the protein CASSTPGQGGGYEQYF.

This chain connects TRBV6-5 to TRBJ2-3; 10 bases are a match to TRBD2. V lost 5 bases, J lost 4 bases, and 6 bases stayed unmatched. Per the germline V gene, CDR1 is MNHEY and CDR2 is SVGAGI. This CDR3 is 15 amino acids long. The CDR3: CASSLSGRAADTQYF. DNA for the CDR3: TGTGCCAGCAGTCTCAGCGGGAGGGCCGCAGATACGCAGTATTTT.

J is TRBJ2-5 and V is TRBV7-8, with D possibly being TRBD1 (6 bases). The germline gives CDR1 SGHVS, CDR2 FQNEAQ. The CDR3 has 14 residues. Trimming left V 1 base short and J 5 bases short, with 11 bases between. CDR3 DNA: TGTGCCAGCAGCTTAGTTGGACAGAGGGAGACCCAGTACTTC. Translated, it gives CASSLVGQRETQYF.

The V call is TRBV18, the J call TRBJ2-3; 7 bases fit TRBD1. Germline V gene sequence: CDR1 KGHSH, CDR2 LQKENI. Trimming at V came to 1 base and at J to 3 bases, leaving 4 bases not matched to a gene. The CDR3 loop spans 15 amino acids. Written as DNA, the CDR3 is TGTGCCAGCTCACCACAGGGGGCGCAAACAGATACGCAGTATTTT. It encodes CASSPQGAQTDTQYF.

The V call is TRBV29-1, the J call TRBJ2-5, with D uncertain. Per germline, CDR1 SQVTM and CDR2 ANQGSEA. This CDR3 has 13 residues. Trimming removed 4 bases from V and 0 bases from J, with 9 bases in between. The DNA of the CDR3 is TGCAGCGTTGGGGCTTCATACCAAGAGACCCAGTACTTC. Residues: CSVGASYQETQYF.

The V gene is TRBV28, the J gene TRBJ2-7; D possibly corresponds to TRBD2 (6 bases). V was trimmed by 6 bases and J by 1 base, leaving 13 bases between them. The germline V gene has CDR1 MDHEN and CDR2 SYDVKM. The CDR3 is 14 residues long. The CDR3 region is CASRRREPSYEQYF. Written as DNA, the CDR3 is TGTGCCAGCAGACGCCGGGAGCCTTCCTACGAGCAGTACTTC.

The chain is built from TRBV30 and TRBJ1-5; TRBD1 is a possible D gene (5 bases). CDR1 and CDR2 from the germline V gene are GTSNPN and SVGIG (reference sequence). Trimming left V 4 bases short and J 3 bases short, with 10 bases between. The CDR3 loop spans 13 amino acids. DNA for the CDR3: TGTGCCTGGACCGCGGGACTCAATCAGCCCCAGCATTTT. Its translation is CAWTAGLNQPQHF.

This rearrangement joins TRBV5-1 to TRBJ2-6; D not certain. The germline gives CDR1 SGHRS, CDR2 YFSETQ. This CDR3 has 14 residues. Trimming stripped 4 bases from V and 2 bases from J, with 7 bases between. The CDR3 here is CASSPEAGANVLTF. The CDR3 DNA is TGCGCCAGCAGCCCCGAGGCTGGGGCCAACGTCCTGACTTTC.

This clone was detected a few times. CDR3 nucleotides: TGTGCCAGCAGCCCCGACAGGGGATTGGAGACCCAGTACTTC. This codes for CASSPDRGLETQYF. This chain uses TRBV11-2 with TRBJ2-5, with TRBD1 identical over 8 bases. Germline lookup yields CDR1 SGHAT and CDR2 FQNNGV. The ends lost 5 bases at V and 5 bases at J; junction bases unmatched: 7. The CDR3 covers 14 residues.

The chain is built from TRBV2 and TRBJ2-1; possibly TRBD2 for D (5 bases). The CDR3 extends over 14 amino acids. The germline CDR1 and CDR2 sequences are SNHLY and FYNNEI. V was shortened by 0 bases and J by 10 bases, with 13 bases between the two germline ends. The chain's CDR3 is CASSEAVPGEEQFF. The CDR3 DNA sequence: TGTGCCAGCAGTGAAGCGGTCCCCGGGGAGGAGCAGTTCTTC.

This chain uses TRBV19 with TRBJ1-2; a possible D gene is TRBD1 (5 bases). Trimming removed 6 bases at V and 3 bases at J, with 11 bases between. CDR1 and CDR2 (germline): LNHDA, SQIVND (reference sequence). The CDR3 runs 13 residues. Here the CDR3 reads CASRGDSDYGYTF. DNA of the CDR3: TGTGCCAGTAGGGGTGACAGCGACTATGGCTACACCTTC.

The chain couples TRBV5-1 to TRBJ2-5; 9 bases agree with TRBD2. Germline CDR1 is SGHRS and CDR2 is YFSETQ. J lost 4 bases, V lost 0 bases, and 7 bases had no gene match. The CDR3 runs 16 residues. For the CDR3, the DNA is TGCGCCAGCAGCTTGGTCTCGGGGACTAGCCGAGAGACCCAGTACTTC. Encoded protein: CASSLVSGTSRETQYF.

The chain carries TRBV5-6 and TRBJ1-5; perhaps TRBD1 as D (5 bases). Germline values: CDR1 SGHDT, CDR2 YYEEEE. CDR3 size: 14 residues. V was cut by 2 bases and J by 1 base, with 7 bases left in between. In nucleotides, the CDR3 is TGTGCCAGCAGCTTTGGGGCAAGCAATCAGCCCCAGCATTTT. It specifies CASSFGASNQPQHF. Full variable domain (remainder filled in from reference TRBV5-6 and TRBJ1-5): DAGVTQSPTHLIKTRGQQVTLRCSPKSGHDTVSWYQQALGQGPQFIFQYYEEEERQRGNFPDRFSGHQFPNYSSELNVNALLLGDSALYLCASSFGASNQPQHFGDGTRLSIL.

The table lists this clone with a few counts. The rearrangement joins TRBV7-2 to TRBJ2-3, with D perhaps TRBD2 (5 bases). The germline V gene encodes CDR1 SGHTA and CDR2 FQGNSA. This CDR3 is built from 12 residues. Trimming left V 5 bases short and J 7 bases short, with 10 bases between. The CDR3 DNA reads TGTGCCAGCAGCGAATCCGGGAATACGCAGTATTTT. Amino acids: CASSESGNTQYF.

This clone was observed a handful of times. The genes are TRBV2 and TRBJ1-2; D might be TRBD1 (5 bases). The V end lost 6 bases, the J end lost 4 bases, and 12 bases lay between the germline ends. This CDR3 region has 13 residues. Germline V gives CDR1 SNHLY, CDR2 FYNNEI. CDR3 DNA: TGTGCCAGCAGCCAAAGGGGCCCCTATGGCTACACCTTC. Protein: CASSQRGPYGYTF.

The genes are TRBV6-1 and TRBJ1-5; the D is unclear. The CDR3 length is 15 residues. Germline V CDR1 and CDR2: MNHNS, SASEGT. Deletions cut 6 bases from V and 6 bases from J, with 18 bases between. The CDR3 bases are TGTGCCAGCAGCCTACTCGGGGTGTCAGGTCAGCCCCAGCATTTT. Residues: CASSLLGVSGQPQHF.

V usage is TRBV7-6 and J usage is TRBJ2-5, with 9 bases fitting TRBD2. V shed 4 bases and J 2 bases; nucleotides not matched to a gene: 5. CDR1 is SGHVS, CDR2 FNYEAQ, per germline. The CDR3 runs 15 residues. The CDR3 sequence is CASSSLAGRQETQYF. CDR3 DNA: TGTGCCAGCAGCTCCCTAGCGGGACGACAAGAGACCCAGTACTTC.

This chain links TRBV6-5 with TRBJ1-1; no reliable D call. Germline-derived CDR1 and CDR2 are MNHEY and SVGAGI. The CDR3 loop spans 14 amino acids. V dropped 0 bases and J dropped 2 bases, with 7 bases sitting between them. CDR3 amino acids: CASSYSEANTEAFF. CDR3 nucleotide sequence: TGTGCCAGCAGTTACTCGGAGGCAAACACTGAAGCTTTCTTT.

The chain recombines TRBV10-3 with TRBJ2-3; 10 nucleotides match TRBD1. J was trimmed by 4 bases and V by 7 bases; bases with no gene match: 14. This CDR3 has 17 residues. Germline V gene lookup returns CDR1 ENHRY and CDR2 SYGVKD. CDR3: CAIKGGSGTGVADTQYF. The CDR3 region has the DNA TGTGCCATCAAGGGGGGCTCCGGGACAGGGGTGGCAGATACGCAGTATTTT.

The chain combines TRBV25-1 with TRBJ1-3, with 10 positions matching TRBD1. V dropped 7 bases and J dropped 4; count of bases not matched to a gene: 7. The CDR3 length is 15 residues. Germline CDR1 reads MGHDK; CDR2 reads SYGVNS. CDR3 sequence: CASTPGQGIGNTIYF. CDR3 bases: TGTGCCAGCACCCCGGGACAGGGGATCGGAAACACCATATATTTT.

This clone appeared a few times. The chain has TRBV19 and TRBJ2-7; TRBD1 matches at 9 bases. The CDR3 sequence is 14 residues long. CDR1 and CDR2 from the germline V gene are LNHDA and SQIVND (reference sequence). V lost 7 bases to trimming and J lost 2 bases; unmatched junction nucleotides: 6. DNA for the CDR3: TGTGCCAGTAAGAGGACAGGGGTCCCCTACGAGCAGTACTTC. Encoded protein: CASKRTGVPYEQYF.

This clone was observed a few times. The J gene is TRBJ1-2, the V gene TRBV5-4; TRBD1 agrees at 9 bases. The CDR3 contains 14 residues. Trimming removed 4 bases from V and 5 bases from J; junction bases left unmatched: 6. The germline V gene encodes CDR1 SGHNT and CDR2 YYREEE (reference sequence). CDR3 region: CASSRWTGAYGYTF. DNA of the CDR3: TGTGCCAGCAGCCGGTGGACAGGGGCATATGGCTACACCTTC.

This clone was observed a handful of times. The rearrangement links TRBV10-3 to TRBJ2-1; 7 bases map to TRBD2. The junction had 7 bases not matched to a gene; V was cut back by 6 bases and J by 5 bases. There are 14 residues in the CDR3. Germline V gene data show CDR1 as ENHRY and CDR2 as SYGVKD. The CDR3 here is CAIRRQRDNNEQFF. As DNA, the CDR3 is TGTGCCATCAGGCGACAGCGGGATAACAATGAGCAGTTCTTC.

This clone appeared a few times. This chain uses TRBV4-3 with TRBJ2-7, with 8 bases lining up with TRBD2. With V trimmed by 0 bases and J by 5 bases, 15 bases remained unmatched. Germline CDR1 and CDR2: LGHNA and YSLEER. The CDR3 covers 18 residues. For the CDR3, the DNA is TGCGCCAGCAGCCAAGATTTAGGTCGAAGCGGGAGTCCTAACGAGCAGTACTTC. Translation gives CASSQDLGRSGSPNEQYF.

The chain couples TRBV7-2 to TRBJ1-4, with TRBD1 identical over 7 bases. Per the germline V gene, CDR1 is SGHTA and CDR2 is FQGNSA. The trim removed 3 bases at V and 7 bases at J, leaving 11 bases unmatched. This CDR3 contains 16 residues. In DNA, the CDR3 is TGTGCCAGCAGCTTGAATCCGGGACAGATGACTGAAAAACTGTTTTTT. The encoded protein is CASSLNPGQMTEKLFF.